This T cell receptor (beta chain) is from a study of blood T cell repertoires in COVID-19. As for the study in general: Sites in the United States, Italy and Spain provided acute and convalescent COVID-19 samples. PBMCs, B-cell-depleted T cells, or T cells were the source of the cDNA or gDNA that made up the material.

How the authors handled the data: Quantification of nucleated cells was approximated via reference gene primer amplification. Sequencing was performed with immunoSEQ multiplex PCR; in TCRdb, only in-frame clones are kept and a portion is missing. That table furnishes V, J and clone size, whereas the DNA furnished D and trimming. The data contain more than 150,000 clones, approximately 83% of them seen just once; the ten biggest clones take up 10% to 15%. Germline V gene data show CDR1 as SGHRS and CDR2 as YFSETQ. The junction had 2 bases not matched to a gene; V was cut back by 0 bases and J by 4 bases. This CDR3 comprises 15 residues.

What was sequenced was peripheral blood. This clonotype was obtained from a man between 65 and 80 years old who had recovered from COVID-19. The rearrangement joins TRBV5-1 to TRBJ2-1; TRBD1 agrees at 9 bases. The CDR3 region is CASSLEQGAYNEQFF. The CDR3, as DNA: TGCGCCAGCAGCTTGGAACAGGGGGCGTACAATGAGCAGTTCTTC.